This TCR beta chain was captured by sequencing in a study of radiation and T cells in renal cell carcinoma. Study information: Nephrectomy followed 15 Gy stereotactic body radiation by 4 weeks.

Time point denoted: baseline pretreatment blood. Treatment: 15 Gy SBRT to primary tumor, nephrectomy 4 weeks later. After SBRT, blood was collected at 2 and 4 weeks, plus baseline. V was clipped by 3 bases and J by 6 bases; unmatched bases: 9. Germline values: CDR1 ENHRY, CDR2 SYGVKD. The CDR3 runs 15 residues. TCRdb's table, derived via immunoSEQ multiplex PCR, lists solely in-frame clones and lacks some. The sample records about 88,000 clones, around nine tenths being singletons. This clonotype was obtained from a man aged 45-65 years with renal cell carcinoma. V usage is TRBV10-3 and J usage is TRBJ2-7; 9 bases line up with TRBD2. Sample: blood, taken from a patient whose treatment included radiotherapy and nephrectomy. CDR3 protein: CAISESRGGASEQYF. Written as DNA, the CDR3 is TGTGCCATCAGTGAATCTCGCGGGGGGGCCTCCGAGCAGTACTTC.